Shown below are 27 T cell receptor beta chains from a single sample sequenced in a study of beta chain features in type 1 diabetes. Sequencing targeted expressed TCRB transcripts, as all isolated RNA had been reverse transcribed. The table came from immunoSEQ multiplex PCR; TCRdb's copy has only in-frame clones and leaves some out. Of hundreds of thousands of clones listed, 15% are singletons. The specimen was naive CD4+ T cells from blood. The receptors originated from a man between 18 and 35 years old in good health.

The chain carries TRBV18 and TRBJ2-7; D is ambiguous. CDR1 KGHSH and CDR2 LQKENI come from the germline V gene. The CDR3 covers 12 residues. Trimming removed 5 bases from V and 0 bases from J, with 5 bases in between. The CDR3: CASSASSYEQYF. CDR3 sequence (DNA): TGTGCCAGCTCAGCGAGCTCCTACGAGCAGTACTTC. Filled out from reference TRBV18 and TRBJ2-7, the complete variable domain reads NAGVMQNPRHLVRRRGQEARLRCSPMKGHSHVYWYRQLPEEGLKFMVYLQKENIIDESGMPKERFSAEFPKEGPSILRIQQVVRGDSAAYFCASSASSYEQYFGPGTRLTVT.

Concerning this clone: Other DNA sequences within the sample encode an identical CDR3. This chain joins TRBV7-9 and TRBJ1-2; D is uncertain. The germline CDR1 and CDR2 sequences are SEHNR and FQNEAQ (reference sequence). Deletions cut 3 bases from V and 4 bases from J, with 3 bases between. This CDR3 is 11 amino acids long. CDR3 sequence (DNA): TGTGCCAGCAGCTTTGGCTATGGCTACACCTTC. Translating it yields CASSFGYGYTF.

This clone appeared a few times. The rearrangement links TRBV2 to TRBJ1-1; 7 bases align to TRBD1. Germline assignment: CDR1 SNHLY and CDR2 FYNNEI. The CDR3 covers 14 residues. The V segment lost 6 bases and the J segment 5 bases; nucleotides outside the gene matches: 9. The CDR3 DNA is TGTGCCAGCAGGCTTCTGGGGACAGCAACTGAAGCTTTCTTT. This codes for CASRLLGTATEAFF.

This clone was picked up a small number of times. The V call is TRBV19, the J call TRBJ2-1; a weak D match, TRBD2 (6 bases). The CDR3 has 14 residues. V was cut by 7 bases and J by 6 bases, with 16 bases left in between. Germline V lookup: CDR1 LNHDA, CDR2 SQIVND (reference sequence). CDR3 bases: TGTGCCAGTACCCAGAGACTAGGGTTCAATGAGCAGTTCTTC. This encodes CASTQRLGFNEQFF.

The V and J genes are TRBV6-5 and TRBJ2-7, with D perhaps TRBD1 (6 bases). CDR3 length: 16 residues. The V gene lost 0 bases and the J gene lost 1 base, with 13 bases spanning the gap. Germline V gene lookup returns CDR1 MNHEY and CDR2 SVGAGI. The CDR3 bases are TGTGCCAGCAGTTACTCTATCTCTGGACAGTCCTACGAGCAGTACTTC. Translated, it gives CASSYSISGQSYEQYF.

V and J are TRBV4-3 and TRBJ1-4; 7 bases align to TRBD1. This CDR3 comprises 15 residues. J was trimmed by 4 bases and V by 5 bases; bases with no gene match: 7. CDR1 is LGHNA, CDR2 YSLEER, per germline. This chain's CDR3 is CASSGRTGLNEKLFF. The CDR3 region has the DNA TGCGCCAGCAGCGGTCGGACAGGTCTTAATGAAAAACTGTTTTTT.

This clone has only a few counts. The chain recombines TRBV2 with TRBJ2-1; D possibly matches TRBD1 or TRBD2 (5 bases each). Germline lookup yields CDR1 SNHLY and CDR2 FYNNEI. The CDR3 is 13 amino acids. V lost 7 bases and J lost 10, with 17 bases in between. DNA for the CDR3: TGTGCCAGCATTCGGGAAGGGGTAACCGAGCAGTTCTTC. Amino acid sequence: CASIREGVTEQFF. The variable domain in full, completed from reference TRBV2 and TRBJ2-1, reads EPEVTQTPSHQVTQMGQEVILRCVPISNHLYFYWYRQILGQKVEFLVSFYNNEISEKSEIFDDQFSVERPDGSNFTLKIRSTKLEDSAMYFCASIREGVTEQFFGPGTRLTVL.

The chain couples TRBV15 to TRBJ1-5; a weak D match, TRBD1 (6 bases). V gave up 3 bases and J gave up 0 bases, with 15 bases separating them. Germline values: CDR1 LNHNV, CDR2 YYDKDF (reference sequence). CDR3 length equals 17 residues. The CDR3 sequence is CATSRKRTAYSNQPQHF. DNA of the CDR3: TGTGCCACCAGCAGGAAAAGGACAGCTTATAGCAATCAGCCCCAGCATTTT.

In DNA, the CDR3 is TGTGCCTGGAAGAGTAAGGGGGCGAATGGCTACACCTTC. Protein product: CAWKSKGANGYTF. The gene calls are TRBV30 and TRBJ1-2, with 7 bases matching TRBD1. V dropped 4 bases and J dropped 6; count of bases not matched to a gene: 8. This CDR3 is 13 amino acids long. CDR1 and CDR2 from the germline V gene are GTSNPN and SVGIG (reference sequence).

This chain links TRBV28 with TRBJ1-1; 10 bases are a match to TRBD1. This CDR3 has 18 residues. Germline CDR1 and CDR2: MDHEN and SYDVKM. V was clipped by 6 bases and J by 1 base; unmatched bases: 14. CDR3 nucleotides: TGTGCCAGCAGATATGACAGGGGGCTTACGGGGAAGAACACTGAAGCTTTCTTT. This gives the protein CASRYDRGLTGKNTEAFF.

This clone was counted a few times. The sample contains more than one DNA sequence encoding this CDR3. The chain carries TRBV7-9 and TRBJ1-4; no definite D call. The CDR3 sequence is 12 residues long. Germline lookup yields CDR1 SEHNR and CDR2 FQNEAQ (reference sequence). V lost 1 base and J 8 bases, leaving 5 bases between the germline ends. CDR3 DNA sequence: TGTGCCAGCAGCTTAGAGCTAGAAAAACTGTTTTTT. Its translation is CASSLELEKLFF.

This clone has a handful of counts. The rearrangement links TRBV28 to TRBJ2-2, with D unresolved. Looked up from germline, CDR1 is MDHEN and CDR2 is SYDVKM. V lost 5 bases, J lost 2 bases, and 6 bases lay in between. This CDR3 is built from 13 residues. CDR3 sequence reads: CASSPRNTGELFF. The CDR3 DNA follows: TGTGCCAGCAGTCCTCGTAACACCGGGGAGCTGTTTTTT.

The rearrangement joins TRBV27 to TRBJ1-2; 9 nucleotides align to TRBD1. V gave up 5 bases and J gave up 4 bases; unmatched junction bases: 2. Per germline, CDR1 MNHEY and CDR2 SMNVEV (reference sequence). CDR3 length: 13 residues. The CDR3, as DNA: TGTGCCAGCAGTAGACAGGGGGGCTATGGCTACACCTTC. Encoded protein: CASSRQGGYGYTF.

This clone has more than one count but fewer than ten. The chain is built from TRBV25-1 and TRBJ2-3; the match to TRBD1 covers 8 bases. Looked up from germline, CDR1 is MGHDK and CDR2 is SYGVNS. The length of the CDR3 is 14 residues. V lost 5 bases to trimming and J lost 5 bases; unmatched junction nucleotides: 6. This chain's CDR3 is CASSFRGRGDTQYF. The CDR3 region has the DNA TGTGCCAGCAGTTTCAGGGGGCGAGGAGATACGCAGTATTTT.

This clone was recorded a few times. V gene TRBV5-1 combines with J gene TRBJ2-1, with D unclear. The V end was cut by 6 bases, the J end by 7 bases, with 8 bases between. This CDR3 has 11 amino acids. Germline assignment: CDR1 SGHRS and CDR2 YFSETQ. As DNA, the CDR3 is TGCGCCAGCACTAGAAAGAATGAGCAGTTCTTC. Its protein is CASTRKNEQFF.

This clone has a handful of counts. V is TRBV5-6 and J is TRBJ1-1; 9 bases line up with TRBD1. The germline V gene has CDR1 SGHDT and CDR2 YYEEEE. The V segment lost 4 bases and the J segment 4 bases; nucleotides outside the gene matches: 5. The CDR3 covers 14 residues. Here the CDR3 DNA reads TGTGCCAGCAGCCGGACAGGGGTGACCACTGAAGCTTTCTTT. The encoded protein is CASSRTGVTTEAFF.

The chain has TRBV29-1 and TRBJ1-1; 10 bases are shared with TRBD1. Unmatched junction bases numbered 4, after V lost 1 base and J lost 2 bases. Germline CDR1 reads SQVTM; CDR2 reads ANQGSEA. The CDR3 contains 15 residues. CDR3 residues: CSVEAGQGINTEAFF. DNA for the CDR3: TGCAGCGTTGAAGCGGGACAGGGGATCAACACTGAAGCTTTCTTT.

This clone has only a few counts. This chain links TRBV30 with TRBJ2-3, with 7 nucleotides matching TRBD1. Germline V gives CDR1 GTSNPN, CDR2 SVGIG (reference sequence). This CDR3 comprises 14 residues. J lost 3 bases, V lost 4 bases, and 7 bases had no gene match. The CDR3 reads CAWTGTAITDTQYF. The CDR3 DNA reads as TGTGCCTGGACCGGGACAGCGATAACAGATACGCAGTATTTT.

To note about this clone: A much larger clone differs by one base, so this may be a read error. The chain links TRBV7-2 to TRBJ1-1; D is unclear. V was pared by 4 bases and J by 0 bases, with 6 bases between. This CDR3 contains 13 residues. The germline V gene has CDR1 SGHTA and CDR2 FQGNSA. CDR3 in DNA: TGTGCCAGCAGCTCGGGGATGAACACTGAAGCTTTCTTT. Amino acid sequence: CASSSGMNTEAFF. Complete variable domain (other parts from reference TRBV7-2 and TRBJ1-1): GAGVSQSPSNKVTEKGKDVELRCDPISGHTALYWYRQSLGQGLEFLIYFQGNSAPDKSGLPSDRFSAERTGGSVSTLTIQRTQQEDSAVYLCASSSGMNTEAFFGQGTRLTVV.

This chain joins TRBV28 and TRBJ2-5; maybe TRBD2 (7 bases). Germline CDR1 and CDR2: MDHEN and SYDVKM. This CDR3 comprises 11 residues. Trimming took off 11 bases at V and 5 bases at J, with 12 bases between the two ends. The CDR3: CAHRGAETQYF. CDR3 in DNA: TGTGCCCACCGGGGGGCGGAGACCCAGTACTTC.

This clone was seen a few times. The chain has TRBV27 and TRBJ1-1, with D uncertain. V dropped 2 bases and J dropped 1 base, with 8 bases sitting between them. CDR3 length: 14 residues. Per germline, CDR1 MNHEY and CDR2 SMNVEV (reference sequence). The CDR3 spells CASSLAGWNTEAFF. CDR3 coding DNA: TGTGCCAGCAGTTTAGCCGGCTGGAACACTGAAGCTTTCTTT.

The V call is TRBV15, the J call TRBJ1-4; D ambiguous. The germline CDR1 and CDR2 sequences are LNHNV and YYDKDF (reference sequence). The CDR3 sequence is 16 residues long. Between the trimmed V and J ends, which lost 1 base and 4 bases, there was a span of 13 bases. Here the CDR3 DNA reads TGTGCCACCAGCAGAGTCAGACAACCCCTTAATGAAAAACTGTTTTTT. Its translation: CATSRVRQPLNEKLFF.

The chain employs TRBV11-2 and TRBJ2-1; 10 bases are shared with TRBD2. Germline V CDR1 and CDR2: SGHAT, FQNNGV. The V segment lost 0 bases and the J segment 0 bases; nucleotides outside the gene matches: 8. The CDR3 has 19 amino acids. CDR3 DNA sequence: TGTGCCAGCAGCTTAGATCATCTAGCGGGAGATCTCTCCTACAATGAGCAGTTCTTC. It yields the protein CASSLDHLAGDLSYNEQFF.

The rearrangement links TRBV15 to TRBJ1-3; D ambiguous. The germline gives CDR1 LNHNV, CDR2 YYDKDF (reference sequence). CDR3 length: 12 residues. V was cut by 8 bases and J by 2 bases, with 7 bases left in between. The CDR3 DNA reads TGTGCCACCGGAACAACTGGAAACACCATATATTTT. Amino acid sequence: CATGTTGNTIYF. The complete variable domain, with remaining parts taken from reference TRBV15 and TRBJ1-3, reads DAMVIQNPRYQVTQFGKPVTLSCSQTLNHNVMYWYQQKSSQAPKLLFHYYDKDFNNEADTPDNFQSRRPNTSFCFLDIRSPGLGDTAMYLCATGTTGNTIYFGEGSWLTVV.

Only a few counts were recorded for this clone. V gene TRBV28 combines with J gene TRBJ2-2; D perhaps matches TRBD1 (5 bases). V lost 7 bases and J lost 8, with 14 bases in between. Germline V CDR1 and CDR2: MDHEN, SYDVKM. The CDR3 consists of 13 residues. CDR3 in amino acids: CASTPPQGGELFF. CDR3 nucleotides: TGTGCCAGCACCCCTCCCCAGGGTGGGGAGCTGTTTTTT.

This clone was counted a few times. The rearrangement uses TRBV7-9 and TRBJ2-2; the D is unclear. CDR1 and CDR2 (germline): SEHNR, FQNEAQ (reference sequence). This CDR3 spans 15 amino acids. Trimming took 2 bases from V and 4 from J, leaving 11 bases between them. Here the CDR3 reads CASSLNRLGTGELFF. The CDR3 nucleotides read TGTGCCAGCAGCTTAAACCGTCTGGGCACCGGGGAGCTGTTTTTT. Complete variable domain (other parts from reference TRBV7-9 and TRBJ2-2): DTGVSQNPRHKITKRGQNVTFRCDPISEHNRLYWYRQTLGQGPEFLTYFQNEAQLEKSRLLSDRFSAERPKGSFSTLEIQRTEQGDSAMYLCASSLNRLGTGELFFGEGSRLTVL.

This clone was counted a few times. V gene TRBV7-9 combines with J gene TRBJ2-3; D possibly corresponds to TRBD2 (6 bases). This CDR3 has 15 amino acids. CDR1 is SEHNR and CDR2 is FQNEAQ in the germline V gene (reference sequence). The V gene lost 9 bases and the J gene lost 4 bases, with 20 bases spanning the gap. CDR3 in amino acids: CASLILEGLPDTQYF. The CDR3 region has the DNA TGTGCCAGTCTCATTCTGGAGGGTCTGCCAGATACGCAGTATTTT.